The rows below give T cell receptor beta chains drawn from one sample of a study of blood T cell repertoires in COVID-19. Profiling relied on immunoSEQ multiplex PCR, and the TCRdb table lists in-frame clones only, not all of them. Of hundreds of thousands of clones listed, 85% to 90% were seen once; the top ten hold under 3%. Material: PBMCs or T cells enriched from blood (not recorded which). The receptors were sampled from a woman aged 18-29 years who had recovered from COVID-19. Both conserved end residues are part of each CDR3. The order of the fields is J gene, V gene, clone size, D gene, CDR3 DNA, CDR3 protein. D genes are given only for firm matches. Only part of the rows carry a size: once, few, many, or a class if the clone is expanded.

TRBJ1-2 TRBV2 once . TGTGCCAGCTTGGAGGGCGGTGGCTACACCTTC CASLEGGGYTF
TRBJ1-6 TRBV7-3 . . TGTGCCAGCAGCTTGGGGAGTTTTAATTCACCCCTCCACTTT CASSLGSFNSPLHF
TRBJ1-6 TRBV6-5 . . TGTGCCAGCAGTTACCGAGGCAGATTCGAGGGTTCACCCCTCCACTTT CASSYRGRFEGSPLHF
TRBJ1-1 TRBV27 . . TGTGCCAGCGGACAGCCGTCGAACACTGAAGCTTTCTTT CASGQPSNTEAFF
TRBJ2-5 TRBV7-9 . . TGTGCCAGCAGCGCACCCGGGACTCAAAGACGAGAGACCCAGTACTTC CASSAPGTQRRETQYF
TRBJ1-5 TRBV7-2 . . TGTGCCAGCAGCTCTAGAGCGGGAATGGGCCAGCCCCAGCATTTT CASSSRAGMGQPQHF
TRBJ2-3 TRBV11-3 . TRBD1 TGTGCCAGCAGCCGCCGACAGGGATACACAGATACGCAGTATTTT CASSRRQGYTDTQYF
TRBJ2-3 TRBV15 few TRBD2 TGTGCCACCAGCAGAGATTTGGCGGGGGTCACAGATACGCAGTATTTT CATSRDLAGVTDTQYF
TRBJ2-2 TRBV5-1 . . TGCGCCAGCAGCTTGCTTGCGGGCGCGAACACCGGGGAGCTGTTTTTT CASSLLAGANTGELFF
TRBJ1-1 TRBV11-2 once TRBD1 TGTGCCAGCAGCTTAGGGACAGGGGAAGCTTTCTTT CASSLGTGEAFF
TRBJ1-1 TRBV5-1 . . TGCGCCAGCAGCTTGGGCAGGGTGGAGAGCACTGAAGCTTTCTTT CASSLGRVESTEAFF
TRBJ1-1 TRBV11-2 . . TGTGCCAGCAGCTTAGTCGGGGGTGTTACTGAAGCTTTCTTT CASSLVGGVTEAFF
TRBJ1-3 TRBV5-1 . TRBD1 TGCGCCAGCAGCTTAACAGGGGTTGGAAACACCATATATTTT CASSLTGVGNTIYF
TRBJ2-1 TRBV24-1 . TRBD1 TGTGCCACCAGTGAGGGGGGGACAGGGGGCTATGAGCAGTTCTTC CATSEGGTGGYEQFF
TRBJ2-7 TRBV6-1 . . TGTGCCAGCAGTGAAGGGCAGGACTCCTACGAGCAGTACTTC CASSEGQDSYEQYF
TRBJ1-2 TRBV9 few . TGTGCCAGCAGCGTAGGAACAGGGAGTTTCGGCTACACCTTC CASSVGTGSFGYTF
TRBJ1-6 TRBV7-9 . . TGTGCCAGCAGCCCATTAACCTTAACAGGACTAAATTCACCCCTCCACTTT CASSPLTLTGLNSPLHF
TRBJ1-3 TRBV19 . . TGTGCCAGTAGTAACCGGGTCAATGGAAACACCATATATTTT CASSNRVNGNTIYF
TRBJ1-3 TRBV6-5 . . TGTGCCAGCAGAAACCTATGGGGGCCCGGAAACACCATATATTTT CASRNLWGPGNTIYF
TRBJ1-4 TRBV25-1 once . TGTGCCAGCAGTGTAGGGGCTCGCGGCCCCTCAGGTGAAAAACTGTTTTTT CASSVGARGPSGEKLFF
TRBJ1-1 TRBV5-1 . TRBD1 TGCGCCAGCAGCCGGTGGACAGGGGGTGAAGCTTTCTTT CASSRWTGGEAFF
TRBJ2-3 TRBV5-1 . TRBD2 TGCGCCAGCAGCTCCGGACTAGCGGGGGGGCGGTTCACAGATACGCAGTATTTT CASSSGLAGGRFTDTQYF
TRBJ2-3 TRBV5-1 . . TGCGCCAGCAGCTTGGCGCGGGGACTCACAGATACGCAGTATTTT CASSLARGLTDTQYF
TRBJ1-4 TRBV6-5 . . TGTGCCAGCACCGCGCAGGGATTTCGTGAAAAACTGTTTTTT CASTAQGFREKLFF
TRBJ1-2 TRBV28 . . TGTGCCAGCAGTTTATCCGACAGAAACTATGGCTACACCTTC CASSLSDRNYGYTF
TRBJ1-1 TRBV19 . TRBD1 TGTGCCAGTAGTATAGTTTTGAGGGGGCCCAGCACTGAAGCTTTCTTT CASSIVLRGPSTEAFF
TRBJ1-6 TRBV6-5 . TRBD1 TGTGCCAGCAGTTGGGGACAGGGTGGTTCACCCCTCCACTTT CASSWGQGGSPLHF